A selection of T cell receptor beta chains follows, all from one sample in a study of Ad26.COV2.S vaccination and SARS-CoV-2 variants. Method: immunoSEQ multiplex PCR; TCRdb's copy keeps in-frame clones and lacks some. The data show about 400,000 clones, around 82% seen once. Sequencing was performed on peripheral blood, taken in a trial of Ad26.COV2.S vaccine versus placebo. These TCRs come from a person aged 18-60 years who received the Ad26.COV2.S COVID-19 vaccine or a placebo. Both conserved end residues are part of each CDR3. Each record gives: D gene, V gene, clone size, J gene, CDR3 protein, CDR3 DNA. A D gene is named only where the DNA matches it firmly. Clone size appears in some rows only: once, few, many, or a class for an expanded clone.

d_call: -; v_call: TRBV24-1; clone_size: -; j_call: TRBJ1-2; cdr3_aa: CATSDGGTNYGYTF; cdr3_nt: TGTGCCACCAGTGATGGCGGTACTAACTATGGCTACACCTTC
d_call: -; v_call: TRBV28; clone_size: -; j_call: TRBJ2-5; cdr3_aa: CASSFRDSQETQYF; cdr3_nt: TGTGCCAGCAGTTTTCGTGACAGCCAAGAGACCCAGTACTTC
d_call: -; v_call: TRBV5-5; clone_size: few; j_call: TRBJ1-5; cdr3_aa: CASSLMGAPSNQPQHF; cdr3_nt: TGTGCCAGCAGCTTGATGGGGGCCCCTAGCAATCAGCCCCAGCATTTT
d_call: TRBD1; v_call: TRBV6-4; clone_size: many; j_call: TRBJ2-2; cdr3_aa: CASSDGTGNTGELFF; cdr3_nt: TGTGCCAGCAGTGACGGGACAGGGAACACCGGGGAGCTGTTTTTT
d_call: -; v_call: TRBV5-5; clone_size: -; j_call: TRBJ1-4; cdr3_aa: CASSPKAFNEKLFF; cdr3_nt: TGTGCCAGCAGCCCGAAGGCCTTTAATGAAAAACTGTTTTTT
d_call: -; v_call: TRBV5-5; clone_size: -; j_call: TRBJ1-4; cdr3_aa: CASSLRLGDGKLFF; cdr3_nt: TGTGCCAGCAGCTTGAGACTAGGGGATGGGAAACTGTTTTTT
d_call: -; v_call: TRBV15; clone_size: -; j_call: TRBJ2-1; cdr3_aa: CATSRPEGVSHNEQFF; cdr3_nt: TGTGCCACCAGCAGACCCGAGGGGGTATCCCACAATGAGCAGTTCTTC
d_call: -; v_call: TRBV3-1/TRBV3-2; clone_size: -; j_call: TRBJ2-1; cdr3_aa: CASSRRGGGNEQFF; cdr3_nt: TGTGCCAGCAGCCGACGGGGAGGGGGCAATGAGCAGTTCTTC
d_call: TRBD1; v_call: TRBV3-1/TRBV3-2; clone_size: few; j_call: TRBJ1-1; cdr3_aa: CASSRGQGGTEAFF; cdr3_nt: TGTGCCAGCAGCCGGGGACAGGGAGGGACTGAAGCTTTCTTT
d_call: -; v_call: TRBV6-6; clone_size: -; j_call: TRBJ2-6; cdr3_aa: CASSWKGAGANVLTF; cdr3_nt: TGTGCCAGCAGTTGGAAGGGCGCTGGGGCCAACGTCCTGACTTTC
d_call: -; v_call: TRBV5-4; clone_size: many; j_call: TRBJ1-4; cdr3_aa: CASSLVGNEKLFF; cdr3_nt: TGTGCCAGCAGCTTGGTTGGGAATGAAAAACTGTTTTTT
d_call: TRBD1; v_call: TRBV12-5; clone_size: -; j_call: TRBJ2-6; cdr3_aa: CASGAYRGTGANVLTF; cdr3_nt: TGTGCTAGTGGTGCCTACAGGGGGACTGGGGCCAACGTCCTGACTTTC
d_call: TRBD2; v_call: TRBV30; clone_size: -; j_call: TRBJ2-2; cdr3_aa: CAWSLLAGNTGELFF; cdr3_nt: TGTGCCTGGAGCCTACTAGCGGGGAACACCGGGGAGCTGTTTTTT
d_call: -; v_call: TRBV9; clone_size: -; j_call: TRBJ2-1; cdr3_aa: CASSVGGSYNEQFF; cdr3_nt: TGTGCCAGCAGCGTAGGTGGCTCCTACAATGAGCAGTTCTTC
d_call: TRBD1; v_call: TRBV18; clone_size: -; j_call: TRBJ1-3; cdr3_aa: CASSPRGRGGNTIYF; cdr3_nt: TGTGCCAGCTCACCAAGGGGGCGCGGTGGAAACACCATATATTTT
d_call: -; v_call: TRBV12-3/TRBV12-4; clone_size: -; j_call: TRBJ1-2; cdr3_aa: CASSLQVSLGYTF; cdr3_nt: TGTGCCAGCAGTCTTCAGGTATCCCTCGGATACACCTTC
d_call: -; v_call: TRBV19; clone_size: many; j_call: TRBJ2-3; cdr3_aa: CASSIWDTQYF; cdr3_nt: TGTGCCAGTAGTATATGGGATACGCAGTATTTT
d_call: -; v_call: TRBV5-5; clone_size: few; j_call: TRBJ2-7; cdr3_aa: CASSLELLRGEQYF; cdr3_nt: TGTGCCAGCAGCTTGGAACTCCTGAGAGGCGAGCAGTACTTC
d_call: -; v_call: TRBV7-9; clone_size: -; j_call: TRBJ2-1; cdr3_aa: CASSLIHEQFF; cdr3_nt: TGTGCCAGCAGCTTAATCCATGAGCAGTTCTTC
d_call: -; v_call: TRBV28; clone_size: -; j_call: TRBJ1-5; cdr3_aa: CASTLGGYDNQPQHF; cdr3_nt: TGTGCCAGCACCCTGGGGGGGTATGACAATCAGCCCCAGCATTTT
d_call: -; v_call: TRBV28; clone_size: -; j_call: TRBJ2-1; cdr3_aa: CASSFSHSEQFF; cdr3_nt: TGTGCCAGCAGTTTCTCCCACAGCGAGCAGTTCTTC
d_call: TRBD1; v_call: TRBV7-3; clone_size: once; j_call: TRBJ2-1; cdr3_aa: CASSFSTGGGQFF; cdr3_nt: TGTGCCAGCAGCTTCTCGACAGGGGGCGGGCAGTTCTTC
d_call: -; v_call: TRBV5-6; clone_size: -; j_call: TRBJ1-5; cdr3_aa: CASSLAGLRGDQPQHF; cdr3_nt: TGTGCCAGCAGCTTGGCCGGCTTGAGAGGCGATCAGCCCCAGCATTTT
d_call: -; v_call: TRBV11-2; clone_size: -; j_call: TRBJ2-7; cdr3_aa: CASSLTIVRNEQYF; cdr3_nt: TGTGCCAGCAGCTTAACGATAGTTAGGAACGAGCAGTACTTC
d_call: TRBD1; v_call: TRBV6-5; clone_size: -; j_call: TRBJ1-2; cdr3_aa: CASSSGGGGGGYTF; cdr3_nt: TGTGCCAGCAGCTCAGGGGGCGGTGGAGGTGGCTACACCTTC
d_call: -; v_call: TRBV4-2; clone_size: -; j_call: TRBJ2-1; cdr3_aa: CASSLGGAGYNEQFF; cdr3_nt: TGTGCCAGCAGCCTGGGGGGGGCCGGCTACAATGAGCAGTTCTTC
d_call: -; v_call: TRBV5-4; clone_size: -; j_call: TRBJ2-3; cdr3_aa: CASSPTLKRQDTQYF; cdr3_nt: TGTGCCAGCAGCCCGACCTTGAAGAGGCAAGATACGCAGTATTTT
d_call: -; v_call: TRBV27; clone_size: -; j_call: TRBJ1-1; cdr3_aa: CASSLKADPDTEAFF; cdr3_nt: TGTGCCAGCAGTTTAAAGGCCGACCCGGACACTGAAGCTTTCTTT
d_call: -; v_call: TRBV19; clone_size: -; j_call: TRBJ2-1; cdr3_aa: CASSMGVPSYNEQFF; cdr3_nt: TGTGCCAGTAGTATGGGCGTCCCTTCCTACAATGAGCAGTTCTTC
d_call: TRBD2; v_call: TRBV15; clone_size: -; j_call: TRBJ2-1; cdr3_aa: CATSITSGYNEQFF; cdr3_nt: TGTGCCACCAGCATTACTAGCGGCTACAATGAGCAGTTCTTC
d_call: TRBD2; v_call: TRBV5-1; clone_size: -; j_call: TRBJ2-2; cdr3_aa: CASSLTSGSFVGELFF; cdr3_nt: TGCGCCAGCAGCCTGACTAGCGGGAGTTTTGTCGGGGAGCTGTTTTTT
d_call: -; v_call: TRBV18; clone_size: -; j_call: TRBJ1-5; cdr3_aa: CASSPIAGEPQHF; cdr3_nt: TGTGCCAGCTCACCAATTGCGGGAGAGCCCCAGCATTTT
d_call: TRBD2; v_call: TRBV28; clone_size: -; j_call: TRBJ2-3; cdr3_aa: CASSSTSFGRAEDTQYF; cdr3_nt: TGTGCCAGCAGTTCCACCAGTTTCGGGAGGGCCGAAGATACGCAGTATTTT
d_call: -; v_call: TRBV7-9; clone_size: -; j_call: TRBJ2-3; cdr3_aa: CASRISRGRSDTQYF; cdr3_nt: TGTGCCAGCAGGATCTCTAGGGGCCGATCAGATACGCAGTATTTT
d_call: -; v_call: TRBV4-3; clone_size: -; j_call: TRBJ1-1; cdr3_aa: CASSQNGGSLLNTEAFF; cdr3_nt: TGCGCCAGCAGCCAAAATGGGGGGAGTCTGCTGAACACTGAAGCTTTCTTT
d_call: -; v_call: TRBV25-1; clone_size: -; j_call: TRBJ2-3; cdr3_aa: CASSEPTDTQYF; cdr3_nt: TGTGCCAGCAGTGAACCCACGGATACGCAGTATTTT
d_call: -; v_call: TRBV6-1; clone_size: -; j_call: TRBJ2-7; cdr3_aa: CASSEDLVASAWDEQYF; cdr3_nt: TGTGCCAGCAGTGAGGACTTAGTGGCTAGCGCGTGGGACGAGCAGTACTTC
d_call: -; v_call: TRBV19; clone_size: -; j_call: TRBJ1-5; cdr3_aa: CASSVLVVGSNQPQHF; cdr3_nt: TGTGCCAGTAGTGTTTTGGTGGTGGGTAGCAATCAGCCCCAGCATTTT
d_call: -; v_call: TRBV19; clone_size: -; j_call: TRBJ1-1; cdr3_aa: CASSITGQREAFF; cdr3_nt: TGTGCCAGTAGTATTACAGGACAGCGCGAAGCTTTCTTT
d_call: -; v_call: TRBV7-6; clone_size: few; j_call: TRBJ1-3; cdr3_aa: CASSLARGNTIYF; cdr3_nt: TGTGCCAGCAGCTTAGCGCGGGGAAACACCATATATTTT
d_call: -; v_call: TRBV11-2; clone_size: -; j_call: TRBJ2-5; cdr3_aa: CASSSYTGQETQYF; cdr3_nt: TGTGCCAGCAGCTCGTACACCGGTCAAGAGACCCAGTACTTC
d_call: -; v_call: TRBV2; clone_size: -; j_call: TRBJ2-7; cdr3_aa: CASSRLGGRPYEQYF; cdr3_nt: TGTGCCAGCAGTCGGTTGGGAGGTCGCCCCTACGAGCAGTACTTC
d_call: TRBD2; v_call: TRBV5-1; clone_size: -; j_call: TRBJ2-3; cdr3_aa: CASSLAVLAGAPDTQYF; cdr3_nt: TGCGCCAGCAGCTTGGCCGTGTTAGCGGGAGCCCCAGATACGCAGTATTTT
d_call: -; v_call: TRBV12-3/TRBV12-4; clone_size: -; j_call: TRBJ2-3; cdr3_aa: CASTPMTGITQYF; cdr3_nt: TGTGCCAGCACCCCCATGACGGGAATCACGCAGTATTTT
d_call: -; v_call: TRBV2; clone_size: -; j_call: TRBJ2-6; cdr3_aa: CASSARGASSGANVLTF; cdr3_nt: TGTGCCAGCAGTGCTCGGGGTGCATCATCTGGGGCCAACGTCCTGACTTTC
d_call: -; v_call: TRBV27; clone_size: -; j_call: TRBJ1-4; cdr3_aa: CASSLVGNEKLFF; cdr3_nt: TGTGCCAGCAGTTTAGTTGGAAATGAAAAACTGTTTTTT
d_call: TRBD2; v_call: TRBV11-2; clone_size: -; j_call: TRBJ2-7; cdr3_aa: CASSLLPSGYEQYF; cdr3_nt: TGTGCCAGCAGCTTGCTTCCTAGCGGATACGAGCAGTACTTC
d_call: -; v_call: TRBV21-1; clone_size: -; j_call: TRBJ1-1; cdr3_aa: CASSKKTGGVEAFF; cdr3_nt: TGTGCCAGCAGCAAAAAGACAGGGGGCGTTGAAGCTTTCTTT
d_call: TRBD1; v_call: TRBV24-1; clone_size: -; j_call: TRBJ2-2; cdr3_aa: CATGQGSGELFF; cdr3_nt: TGTGCCACCGGACAGGGGAGCGGGGAGCTGTTTTTT
d_call: TRBD1; v_call: TRBV4-1; clone_size: once; j_call: TRBJ1-1; cdr3_aa: CASSLPRQGASPEAFF; cdr3_nt: TGCGCCAGCAGCCTCCCTCGACAGGGGGCCTCTCCTGAAGCTTTCTTT
d_call: TRBD1; v_call: TRBV11-2; clone_size: -; j_call: TRBJ2-7; cdr3_aa: CASSQGTGGNFYEQYF; cdr3_nt: TGTGCCAGCAGCCAAGGGACAGGGGGAAACTTCTACGAGCAGTACTTC
d_call: -; v_call: TRBV6-1; clone_size: -; j_call: TRBJ2-7; cdr3_aa: CASSEAQFGGYDYEQYF; cdr3_nt: TGTGCCAGCAGTGAAGCGCAATTTGGGGGCTACGACTACGAGCAGTACTTC
d_call: -; v_call: TRBV29-1; clone_size: -; j_call: TRBJ1-2; cdr3_aa: CSVNLRRSNYGYTF; cdr3_nt: TGCAGCGTTAATCTTAGGCGGAGTAACTATGGCTACACCTTC
d_call: -; v_call: TRBV19; clone_size: -; j_call: TRBJ1-6; cdr3_aa: CASSTRALNSPLHF; cdr3_nt: TGTGCCAGTAGTACCCGGGCCCTGAATTCACCCCTCCACTTT